This record looks at one T cell receptor beta chain sequence and its context. The sample is drawn from a study of control samples from healthy donors and cancer patients. This CDR3 has 14 amino acids. V lost 9 bases, J lost 8 bases, and 17 bases lay in between. The germline CDR1 and CDR2 sequences are LNHDA and SQIVND (reference sequence). Data came from immunoSEQ multiplex PCR; TCRdb stores just in-frame clones and leaves some out. Of around 150,000 clones detected, over 85% appear once; the ten largest clones hold under 8.5%. The rearrangement joins TRBV19 to TRBJ1-6, with D perhaps matching TRBD1 (6 bases). The receptor's source is a woman in her forties in good health. Sample: blood. CDR3 in amino acids: CASGGQGRYSPLHF. Written as DNA, the CDR3 is TGTGCCAGCGGGGGGCAGGGTCGGTATTCACCCCTCCACTTT.